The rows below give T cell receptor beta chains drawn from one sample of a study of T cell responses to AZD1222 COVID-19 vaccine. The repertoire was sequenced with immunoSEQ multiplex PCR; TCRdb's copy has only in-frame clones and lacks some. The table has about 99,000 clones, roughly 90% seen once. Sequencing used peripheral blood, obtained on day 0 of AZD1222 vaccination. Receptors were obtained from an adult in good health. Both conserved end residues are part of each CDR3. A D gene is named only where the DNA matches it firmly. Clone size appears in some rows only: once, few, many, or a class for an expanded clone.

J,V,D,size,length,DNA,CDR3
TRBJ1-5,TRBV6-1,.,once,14,TGTGCCAGCAGTACCGAGGGTAGCAATCAGCCCCAGCATTTT,CASSTEGSNQPQHF
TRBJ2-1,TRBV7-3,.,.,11,TGTGCCAGCAGCGACGGGGATGAGCAGTTCTTC,CASSDGDEQFF
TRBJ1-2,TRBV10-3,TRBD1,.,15,TGTGCCATCAGTGGTTTGACAGGGGAATCCTATGGCTACACCTTC,CAISGLTGESYGYTF
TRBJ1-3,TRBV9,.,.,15,TGTGCCAGCAGCGTCGAAGGATTCTCTGGAAACACCATATATTTT,CASSVEGFSGNTIYF
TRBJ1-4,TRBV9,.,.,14,TGTGCCAGCAGCACCCAGGGAGTAAGCGAAAAACTGTTTTTT,CASSTQGVSEKLFF
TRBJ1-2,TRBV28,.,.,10,TGTGCCAGCAGCTCGCGTGGCTACACCTTC,CASSSRGYTF
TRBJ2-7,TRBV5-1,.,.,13,TGCGCCAGCAGCTTGGAACACAACTACGAGCAGTACTTC,CASSLEHNYEQYF
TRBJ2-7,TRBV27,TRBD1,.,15,TGTGCCAGCAGTTTCCGGCAGGGGGCCGCGTACGAGCAGTACTTC,CASSFRQGAAYEQYF
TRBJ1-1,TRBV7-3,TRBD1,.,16,TGTGCCAGCAGTCCTACAGGGGGTGCTTGGAACACTGAAGCTTTCTTT,CASSPTGGAWNTEAFF
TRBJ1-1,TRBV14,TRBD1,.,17,TGTGCCAGCAGCAAGCTCAAGGGACAGGGGATTGTCACTGAAGCTTTCTTT,CASSKLKGQGIVTEAFF
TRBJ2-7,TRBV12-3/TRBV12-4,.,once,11,TGTGCCAGCAGTCTCATGTACGAGCAGTACTTC,CASSLMYEQYF
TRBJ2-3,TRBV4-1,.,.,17,TGCGCCAGCAGCCAAGAACTCGGGAGAGGAGGCACAGATACGCAGTATTTT,CASSQELGRGGTDTQYF
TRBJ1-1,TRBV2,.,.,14,TGTGCCAGCAGGAATGGACAGATGAACACTGAAGCTTTCTTT,CASRNGQMNTEAFF
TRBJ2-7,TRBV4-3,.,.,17,TGCGCCAGCAGCCCAAAAATTGTATATGCCGGCCTCTACGAGCAGTACTTC,CASSPKIVYAGLYEQYF
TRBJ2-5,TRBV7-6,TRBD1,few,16,TGTGCCAGCAGCTCCTACCGGACAGGGGGTACGGAGACCCAGTACTTC,CASSSYRTGGTETQYF
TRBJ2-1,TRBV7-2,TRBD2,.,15,TGTGCCAGCAGCTCCGGGACTAGCTTTACGCTTGAGCAGTTCTTC,CASSSGTSFTLEQFF
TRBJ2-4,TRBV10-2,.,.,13,TGCGCCAGTACTCTCGGGGGAGCAAACATTCAGTACTTC,CASTLGGANIQYF
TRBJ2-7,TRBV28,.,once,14,TGTGCCAGCAGCATCAGGATACCCCCCTACGAGCAGTACTTC,CASSIRIPPYEQYF
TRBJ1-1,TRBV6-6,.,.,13,TGTGCCAGCAGTTGGGACTTGAACACTGAAGCTTTCTTT,CASSWDLNTEAFF
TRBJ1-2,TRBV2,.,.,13,TGTGCCAGCATAACGACGGTAGGTGCTGGCTACACCTTC,CASITTVGAGYTF
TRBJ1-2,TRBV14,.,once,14,TGTGCCAGCAGCCAAGGACCGCTTAACTATGGCTACACCTTC,CASSQGPLNYGYTF
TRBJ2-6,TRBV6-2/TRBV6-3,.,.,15,TGTGCCAGCAGTTCAACAGGGTCTGGGGCCAACGTCCTGACTTTC,CASSSTGSGANVLTF
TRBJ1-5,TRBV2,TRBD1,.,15,TGTGCCAGCAGAGGGGACAGGGGCGGCAATCAGCCCCAGCATTTT,CASRGDRGGNQPQHF
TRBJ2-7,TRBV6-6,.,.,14,TGTGCCAGCAGCTCCCCCCAGAGGGAGTACGAGCAGTACTTC,CASSSPQREYEQYF
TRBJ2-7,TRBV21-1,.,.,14,TGTGCCAGCATCAAGGGGGCTAGCGGGAGAGAGCAGTACTTC,CASIKGASGREQYF
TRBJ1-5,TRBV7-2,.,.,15,TGTGCCAGCAGCCCACAAGGGGGGGGGAATCAGCCCCAGCATTTT,CASSPQGGGNQPQHF
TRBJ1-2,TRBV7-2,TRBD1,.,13,TGTGCCAGCAGCTGGGGACAGAACTATGGCTACACCTTC,CASSWGQNYGYTF
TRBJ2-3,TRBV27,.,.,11,TGTGCCAGCATAAGGGGCGATACGCAGTATTTT,CASIRGDTQYF
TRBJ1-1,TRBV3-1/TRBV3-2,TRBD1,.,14,TGTGCCAGCAGCTCCTACCAGGGGGCCACTGAAGCTTTCTTT,CASSSYQGATEAFF
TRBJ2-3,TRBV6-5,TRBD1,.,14,TGTGCCAGCAGTCGGACAGGGAGCACAGATACGCAGTATTTT,CASSRTGSTDTQYF
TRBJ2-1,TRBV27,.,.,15,TGTGCCAGCAGTCCTTCCCGTGCGGGCTGGTATGAGCAGTTCTTC,CASSPSRAGWYEQFF
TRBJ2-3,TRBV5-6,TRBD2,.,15,TGTGCCAGCAGGAGGACTAGCGGGAGAACAGATACGCAGTATTTT,CASRRTSGRTDTQYF
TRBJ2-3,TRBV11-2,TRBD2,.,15,TGTGCCAGCAGCTTTGCGGGACTAGCCACAGATACGCAGTATTTT,CASSFAGLATDTQYF
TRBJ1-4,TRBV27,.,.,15,TGTGCCAGCAGTTTATCAGGGCAGGGTCGCGAAAAACTGTTTTTT,CASSLSGQGREKLFF
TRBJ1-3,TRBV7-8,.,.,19,TGTGCCAGCAGCTTGTTCGGGAAAAAGGCTCCTTACTCTGGAAACACCATATATTTT,CASSLFGKKAPYSGNTIYF
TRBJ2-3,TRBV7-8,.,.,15,TGTGCCAGCAGCATACGGACGATTGGAGGGGATACGCAGTATTTT,CASSIRTIGGDTQYF
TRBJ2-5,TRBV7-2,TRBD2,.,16,TGTGCCAGCAGCGGAGAACCGACTAGCGGCGGGGAGACCCAGTACTTC,CASSGEPTSGGETQYF
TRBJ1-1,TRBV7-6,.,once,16,TGTGCCAGCAGCTTAGATCGGAAGTTTAGGAGCACTGAAGCTTTCTTT,CASSLDRKFRSTEAFF
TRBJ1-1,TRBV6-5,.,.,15,TGTGCCAGCAGTTACCGGGGCTCCATGAACACTGAAGCTTTCTTT,CASSYRGSMNTEAFF
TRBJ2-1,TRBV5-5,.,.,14,TGTGCCAGCAGCTTGGCGGGATATTTTAGTGAGCAGTTCTTC,CASSLAGYFSEQFF
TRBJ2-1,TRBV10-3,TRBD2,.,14,TGTGCCATCAGTGAGAGGACTAGCCACAATGAGCAGTTCTTC,CAISERTSHNEQFF
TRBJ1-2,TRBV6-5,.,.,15,TGTGCCAGCAGTTCCCCCGGCGGCAGAGTCCATGGCTACACCTTC,CASSSPGGRVHGYTF
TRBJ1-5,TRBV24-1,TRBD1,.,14,TGTGCCACCAGGGACAGGGATAGCAATCAGCCCCAGCATTTT,CATRDRDSNQPQHF
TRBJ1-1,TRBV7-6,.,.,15,TGTGCCAGCAGCCCTCGGAGGGATGACGTCGCTGAAGCTTTCTTT,CASSPRRDDVAEAFF
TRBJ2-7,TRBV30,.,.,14,TGTGCCTGGAGTGTACTGTCCAGGGGAAGTGGGCAGTACTTC,CAWSVLSRGSGQYF
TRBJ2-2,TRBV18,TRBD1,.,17,TGTGCCAGCTCACCTCCCGGACAGGGGGTTAACACCGGGGAGCTGTTTTTT,CASSPPGQGVNTGELFF
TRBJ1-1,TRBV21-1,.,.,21,TGTGCCAGCAGCAAAGCGCTAGGACAGGGGATAAAAATTCTCGTGAACACTGAAGCTTTCTTT,CASSKALGQGIKILVNTEAFF
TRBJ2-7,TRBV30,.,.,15,TGTGCCTGGAGCGTAGGGACGGCTGGCCCCTACGAGCAGTACTTC,CAWSVGTAGPYEQYF
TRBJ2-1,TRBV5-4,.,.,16,TGTGCCAGCAGCCCAGGAGGTGGGACTTGGGGCAATGAGCAGTTCTTC,CASSPGGGTWGNEQFF
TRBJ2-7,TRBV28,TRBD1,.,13,TGTGCCAGCAGTCGGACAGGGACCTACGAGCAGTACTTC,CASSRTGTYEQYF
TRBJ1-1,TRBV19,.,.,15,TGTGCCAGTAGTGCGATACGCCTTAGGAACACTGAAGCTTTCTTT,CASSAIRLRNTEAFF
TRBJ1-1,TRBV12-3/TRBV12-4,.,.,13,TGTGCCAGCAGTACGGGGATGTACACTGAAGCTTTCTTT,CASSTGMYTEAFF
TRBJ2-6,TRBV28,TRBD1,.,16,TGTGCCAGCAGTTCAGACAGGGGGCCTGGGGCCAACGTCCTGACTTTC,CASSSDRGPGANVLTF
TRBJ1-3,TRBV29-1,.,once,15,TGCAGCGTTGAATTCGTCCAGAGCTCTGGAAACACCATATATTTT,CSVEFVQSSGNTIYF
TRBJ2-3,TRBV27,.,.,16,TGTGCCAGCAGTTTATCCCGGACCAAGAGCACAGATACGCAGTATTTT,CASSLSRTKSTDTQYF
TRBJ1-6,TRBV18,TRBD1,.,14,TGTGCCAGCTCTAACCCGGGACAGGGGCCACCCCTCCACTTT,CASSNPGQGPPLHF
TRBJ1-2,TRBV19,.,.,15,TGTGCCAGTAGTCAGGAGGCAGGGGCGCGGTATGGCTACACCTTC,CASSQEAGARYGYTF
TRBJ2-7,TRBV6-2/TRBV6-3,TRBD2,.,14,TGTGCCAGCAGTTTGAGCGGGGTAGGGTACGAGCAGTACTTC,CASSLSGVGYEQYF